This T cell receptor (beta chain) was found in a study of blood T cell repertoires in COVID-19. Study details: The samples span acute and convalescent COVID-19 from the United States, Italy and Spain. The cDNA or gDNA used as material had been derived from T cells, B-cell-depleted T cells, or PBMCs.

The germline V gene encodes CDR1 SGHDN and CDR2 FVKESK. The CDR3 has 15 residues. V was trimmed by 1 base and J by 6 bases, leaving 10 bases between them. Repertoires were generated with immunoSEQ multiplex PCR, while TCRdb's copy carries only in-frame clones and drops some. The sample holds 300,000 to 400,000 clones; about 88% are singletons and the top ten take about 3%. The source is a human donor in a cohort sampled during active COVID-19. Sequenced input: peripheral blood. This chain links TRBV14 with TRBJ1-6; unclear D gene. CDR3 nucleotide sequence: TGTGCCAGCAGCCAAGCCCCCCCCGGTAATTCACCCCTCCACTTT. It codes for CASSQAPPGNSPLHF.